The 26 T cell receptor beta chains below come from one sample, sequenced in a study of control samples from healthy donors and cancer patients. The method was immunoSEQ multiplex PCR; TCRdb's version includes in-frame clones alone and lacks a portion of them. The sample comprises about 170,000 clones, 80% to 95% of which are singletons, and around 2% rests with the top ten. The sample consisted of blood. These receptors came from a woman aged 40 to 49 in good health.

This rearrangement joins TRBV13 to TRBJ1-1, with D perhaps matching TRBD1 (5 bases). This CDR3 has 14 amino acids. Germline V gene data show CDR1 as PRHDT and CDR2 as FYEKMQ (reference sequence). V lost 0 bases, J lost 10 bases, and 15 bases lay in between. The CDR3 DNA reads TGTGCCAGCAGCTTAGGCCGGGACCCCATCGTAGCTTTCTTT. This gives the protein CASSLGRDPIVAFF.

The chain employs TRBV29-1 and TRBJ1-1; D is unclear. With 1 base removed from V and 1 base from J, the gap between germline ends came to 10 bases. In germline, CDR1 is SQVTM, CDR2 ANQGSEA. This CDR3 contains 14 residues. The CDR3 DNA is TGCAGCGTTGAAGCTACGGGTCGGAACACTGAAGCTTTCTTT. It specifies CSVEATGRNTEAFF. The full variable domain, rest sourced from reference TRBV29-1 and TRBJ1-1, is SAVISQKPSRDICQRGTSLTIQCQVDSQVTMMFWYRQQPGQSLTLIATANQGSEATYESGFVIDKFPISRPNLTFSTLTVSNMSPEDSSIYLCSVEATGRNTEAFFGQGTRLTVV.

The chain uses TRBV9 and TRBJ2-7; D may match TRBD1 or TRBD2 (5 bases each). The germline V gene has CDR1 SGDLS and CDR2 YYNGEE. Trimming pared 3 bases from V and 5 bases from J, leaving 12 bases between. This CDR3 is built from 13 residues. The CDR3 reads CASSGGTPHEQYF. CDR3 nucleotide sequence: TGTGCCAGCAGCGGGGGGACCCCCCACGAGCAGTACTTC. Combining the CDR3 with reference TRBV9 and TRBJ2-7 gives the whole variable domain DSGVTQTPKHLITATGQRVTLRCSPRSGDLSVYWYQQSLDQGLQFLIQYYNGEERAKGNILERFSAQQFPDLHSELNLSSLELGDSALYFCASSGGTPHEQYFGPGTRLTVT.

The chain has TRBV27 and TRBJ1-1; no clear D gene. Trimming stripped 9 bases from V and 0 bases from J, with 11 bases between. This CDR3 has 13 amino acids. Per the germline V gene, CDR1 is MNHEY and CDR2 is SMNVEV (reference sequence). The CDR3 is CASLNGVNTEAFF. DNA of the CDR3: TGTGCCAGTTTAAACGGGGTGAACACTGAAGCTTTCTTT.

V gene TRBV5-1 combines with J gene TRBJ1-2; TRBD1 matches 12 bases. The CDR3 covers 15 residues. Germline-derived CDR1 and CDR2 are SGHRS and YFSETQ. The J segment lost 4 bases and the V segment lost 2 bases, leaving 3 bases of the junction unmatched. This chain's CDR3 is CASSLGTGGSYGYTF. The CDR3 region has the DNA TGCGCCAGCAGCTTAGGGACAGGGGGCTCCTATGGCTACACCTTC.

The chain joins TRBV25-1 to TRBJ1-6; 8 positions agree with TRBD1. The junction had 7 bases not matched to a gene; V was cut back by 6 bases and J by 9 bases. CDR3 size: 14 residues. Germline V gene data show CDR1 as MGHDK and CDR2 as SYGVNS. CDR3 residues: CASRAGQGFSPLHF. Written as DNA, the CDR3 is TGTGCCAGCAGAGCCGGACAGGGCTTTTCACCCCTCCACTTT.

CDR3 in amino acids: CASRAANYGYTF. DNA for the CDR3: TGTGCCAGCCGAGCAGCGAACTATGGCTACACCTTC. The V call is TRBV7-9, the J call TRBJ1-2, with D uncertain. The CDR3 has 12 amino acids. From germline, CDR1 is SEHNR and CDR2 FQNEAQ (reference sequence). Between the trimmed V and J ends, which lost 8 bases and 2 bases, there was a span of 9 bases.

The chain has TRBV7-3 and TRBJ2-2; no firm D call. V was clipped by 2 bases and J by 7 bases, with 8 bases between them. The V gene's germline CDR1 is SGHTA and CDR2 FQGTGA. The CDR3 is made up of 13 amino acids. The CDR3 sequence: CASSLGSNGELFF. CDR3 sequence (DNA): TGTGCCAGCAGCTTAGGCAGCAACGGGGAGCTGTTTTTT.

J is TRBJ2-5 and V is TRBV3-1 (or the pseudogene TRBV3-2); D gene uncertain. This CDR3 region has 12 residues. V dropped 4 bases and J dropped 5 bases, with 8 bases sitting between them. Germline CDR1 and CDR2: LGHDT and YNNKEL (reference sequence). The CDR3 loop is CASSPKTETQYF. CDR3 sequence (DNA): TGTGCCAGCAGCCCCAAGACGGAGACCCAGTACTTC.

This CDR3 reads CASSFGWGEDYNSPLHF. The CDR3 nucleotides are TGTGCCAGCAGCTTTGGGTGGGGGGAAGACTATAATTCACCCCTCCACTTT. The chain joins TRBV5-6 to TRBJ1-6; tentatively, D is TRBD1 (5 bases). CDR3 size: 17 residues. The germline V gene has CDR1 SGHDT and CDR2 YYEEEE. V was shortened by 2 bases and J by 3 bases, with 15 bases between the two germline ends.

The table lists this clone with a count of one. V is TRBV10-2 and J is TRBJ2-7; D is unclear. Trimming removed 2 bases from V and 6 bases from J, with 8 bases in between. The CDR3 spans 12 residues. Per germline, CDR1 WSHSY and CDR2 SAAADI. DNA for the CDR3: TGCGCCAGCAGTGAGGTTCAGTCCGAGCAGTACTTC. Its protein is CASSEVQSEQYF.

This sequence joins TRBV7-9 and TRBJ1-5, with D hard to call. Trimming removed 3 bases from V and 5 bases from J, with 11 bases in between. The CDR3 is 14 amino acids. CDR1 and CDR2 (germline): SEHNR, FQNEAQ (reference sequence). This CDR3 reads CASSFARGDQPQHF. CDR3 in DNA: TGTGCCAGCAGCTTCGCCCGTGGGGATCAGCCCCAGCATTTT.

CDR3 protein: CSVDRQGVDTDTQYF. CDR3 coding DNA: TGCAGCGTTGATCGGCAGGGGGTCGACACAGATACGCAGTATTTT. The chain employs TRBV29-1 and TRBJ2-3; 7 bases align to TRBD1. The V gene's germline CDR1 is SQVTM and CDR2 ANQGSEA. CDR3 length: 15 amino acids. V dropped 3 bases and J dropped 2; count of bases not matched to a gene: 8.

This clone was counted a single time. This CDR3 is CASSENTEAFF. The CDR3 DNA follows: TGTGCCAGCAGCGAAAACACTGAAGCTTTCTTT. The gene calls are TRBV7-6 and TRBJ1-1; no definite D call. Germline-derived CDR1 and CDR2 are SGHVS and FNYEAQ. The germline V and J ends were trimmed by 5 bases and 2 bases, with 3 bases remaining between them. The CDR3 consists of 11 residues. Looking up the rest from reference TRBV7-6 and TRBJ1-1 gives the full variable domain: GAGVSQSPRYKVTKRGQDVALRCDPISGHVSLYWYRQALGQGPEFLTYFNYEAQQDKSGLPNDRFSAERPEGSISTLTIQRTEQRDSAMYRCASSENTEAFFGQGTRLTVV.

J is TRBJ2-5 and V is TRBV4-1; perhaps TRBD2 as D (6 bases). Germline lookup yields CDR1 MGHRA and CDR2 YSYEKL. CDR3 length: 17 amino acids. V was pared by 5 bases and J by 4 bases, with 23 bases between. The CDR3 bases are TGCGCCAGCAGCAAGGTCGCCCATGGGCGGGATGCAGAGACCCAGTACTTC. Its protein is CASSKVAHGRDAETQYF.

The genes are TRBV7-9 and TRBJ1-2; a possible D gene is TRBD1 (6 bases). There are 14 residues in the CDR3. Looked up from germline, CDR1 is SEHNR and CDR2 is FQNEAQ (reference sequence). V lost 1 base and J lost 4, with 10 bases in between. The CDR3 loop reads CASSLVKGGYGYTF. DNA for the CDR3: TGTGCCAGCAGCTTAGTGAAGGGGGGCTATGGCTACACCTTC. Looking up the rest from reference TRBV7-9 and TRBJ1-2 gives the full variable domain: DTGVSQNPRHKITKRGQNVTFRCDPISEHNRLYWYRQTLGQGPEFLTYFQNEAQLEKSRLLSDRFSAERPKGSFSTLEIQRTEQGDSAMYLCASSLVKGGYGYTFGSGTRLTVV.

The chain couples TRBV4-1 to TRBJ2-5; no firm D call. The CDR3 consists of 14 residues. Trimming stripped 1 base from V and 2 bases from J, with 8 bases between. Germline loops: CDR1 MGHRA, CDR2 YSYEKL. Here the CDR3 DNA reads TGCGCCAGCAGCCAAGCCTTAGCTCAAGAGACCCAGTACTTC. It is translated as CASSQALAQETQYF.

This clone was observed once. CDR3 DNA sequence: TGTGCCAGCAACACAGGGTTCACTGAAGCTTTCTTT. Its protein product is CASNTGFTEAFF. The J gene is TRBJ1-1, the V gene TRBV6-5; tentatively, D is TRBD1 (6 bases). This CDR3 has 12 amino acids. The ends were cut back, 7 bases at V and 4 bases at J, with 10 bases in the middle. The germline CDR1 and CDR2 sequences are MNHEY and SVGAGI.

The chain has TRBV5-1 and TRBJ2-5, with no clear D. Trimming left V 0 bases short and J 5 bases short, with 8 bases between. The length of the CDR3 is 13 residues. CDR1 is SGHRS and CDR2 is YFSETQ in the germline V gene. CDR3 in DNA: TGCGCCAGCAGCTTGGTAGGAACGGAGACCCAGTACTTC. It is translated as CASSLVGTETQYF.

The chain recombines TRBV7-6 with TRBJ1-3; no clear D gene. The CDR3 consists of 16 residues. V was cut by 6 bases and J by 0 bases, with 15 bases left in between. Per the germline V gene, CDR1 is SGHVS and CDR2 is FNYEAQ. The chain's CDR3 is CASSPRPGDSGNTIYF. For the CDR3, the DNA is TGTGCCAGCAGTCCAAGGCCAGGTGACTCTGGAAACACCATATATTTT.

This chain joins TRBV11-2 and TRBJ1-1, with D uncertain. CDR1 SGHAT and CDR2 FQNNGV come from the germline V gene. There are 14 residues in the CDR3. V lost 1 base and J lost 1, with 7 bases in between. CDR3 nucleotides: TGTGCCAGCAGCTTAGTAGCGGGGAACACTGAAGCTTTCTTT. It translates to CASSLVAGNTEAFF.

The chain employs TRBV7-8 and TRBJ2-3, with D tentatively TRBD2 (7 bases). Germline values: CDR1 SGHVS, CDR2 FQNEAQ. Trimming took 1 base from V and 2 from J, leaving 16 bases between them. The CDR3 is 17 residues long. The CDR3 region has the DNA TGTGCCAGCAGCTTAGTCCCGCGGGGGCTCTACACAGATACGCAGTATTTT. Its protein product is CASSLVPRGLYTDTQYF.

V usage is TRBV6-5 and J usage is TRBJ2-7; D is possibly TRBD1 (5 bases). Germline V gene sequence: CDR1 MNHEY, CDR2 SVGAGI. CDR3 size: 14 residues. V lost 4 bases, J lost 0 bases, and 10 bases lay in between. This chain's CDR3 is CASSSPDSSYEQYF. The DNA of the CDR3 is TGTGCCAGCAGTTCCCCAGACAGCTCCTACGAGCAGTACTTC.

V gene TRBV10-1 combines with J gene TRBJ1-1; D gene unclear. The CDR3 sequence is 12 residues long. CDR1 and CDR2 from the germline V gene are WNHNN and SYGVQD (reference sequence). Trimming took off 2 bases at V and 4 bases at J, with 5 bases between the two ends. The CDR3 loop is CASSEGPTEAFF. The CDR3, as DNA: TGCGCCAGCAGTGAGGGGCCCACTGAAGCTTTCTTT.

The chain links TRBV4-1 to TRBJ2-5; D perhaps matches TRBD2 (5 bases). The CDR3 is 17 amino acids. Trimming shortened V by 1 base and J by 5 bases, and 20 bases separated the two germline ends. Germline V CDR1 and CDR2: MGHRA, YSYEKL. The CDR3 is CASSQVARARYLETQYF. CDR3 DNA sequence: TGCGCCAGCAGCCAAGTCGCGAGGGCTCGCTACCTGGAGACCCAGTACTTC.

The V and J genes are TRBV2 and TRBJ2-2; D uncertain. With 7 bases removed from V and 0 bases from J, the gap between germline ends came to 9 bases. The germline CDR1 and CDR2 sequences are SNHLY and FYNNEI. The CDR3 extends over 14 amino acids. The CDR3: CASKQPTNTGELFF. DNA of the CDR3: TGTGCCAGCAAGCAACCGACGAACACCGGGGAGCTGTTTTTT.